Reported below is one T cell receptor (beta chain). Its cognate antigen has yet to be identified. No base quality values were provided; no much bigger clone lies one nucleotide off. Receptor amplification or capture employed the immunoSEQ multiplex PCR assay. Processing in the source paper ran as follows. A statistical classification framework was developed to diagnose cytomegalovirus status using the catalog of TCR beta chain sequences. TCRdb's version of the immuneACCESS table is confined to in-frame rearrangements and falls short of the full clone set. An unresolved V gene accounts for under half of the shortfall where checked; the remainder is of unknown origin. That table is the source of V, J and clone size, and D and trimming were worked out from the DNA. In this sample the table shows 300,000 to 350,000 clones, 88% of which occur a single time. Clones ranked in the top ten supply about 0.96% of the sample.

Separate from the roughly 700-subject first cohort, the validation cohort of about 120 subjects was the group to which the donors belonged. This sample is part of a study of cytomegalovirus exposure and HLA in healthy donors (dated by TCRdb to about 2017). With regard to the full study: A later analysis indicated that the 120 or so validation repertoires were generated on the platform also employed for the approximately 700 repertoires of the first cohort. The aim of the study was to test whether cataloging public T cell receptors could identify signatures of past pathogen exposure. Along with the roughly 700-subject first cohort, a separate validation cohort of over 90 different subjects was used. The study combined high-throughput TCR immunosequencing, statistical association of individual TCRs with disease status, and machine learning to predict cytomegalovirus infection status. Study-wide conclusions, independent of this receptor: Most TCR sequences were seen in very few donors, while some public TCRs were found in many individuals. The authors suggested that the approach could potentially be generalized to other disease states and immunological phenotypes. In vitro tests confirmed that a few of the cytomegalovirus-associated TCR beta chains recognize cytomegalovirus antigens. A later analysis lacked HLA typing for the validation cohort, so it scored co-occurrence in that cohort across all 130 or so repertoires. Subsequent analysis determined that TCRs grouped into clusters in the first cohort also showed a tendency toward co-occurrence across the approximately 110 validation repertoires, and 90% to 95% of cluster scores exceeded 0. Cytomegalovirus status was reported to be diagnosed by the classifier with high specificity and sensitivity in both the original and validation cohorts. The study gave a list of 150 to 200 TCR beta chains associated with cytomegalovirus.

In the germline V gene (reference sequence), CDR1 corresponds to SGHKS and CDR2 to YYEKEE. Trimming takes 5 bases off V and 9 bases off J; junction bases not matched to a gene: 7. The CDR3 goes from the cysteine to the phenylalanine over 13 residues. Left in the record is the CDR3 DNA by itself, 39 bases read in frame from the first base. The sequenced sample consisted of PBMCs. Recombination linked TRBV5-5 to TRBJ2-1, and 8 junctional nucleotides match TRBD1. The TCR originated in a man aged 25-45 years in good health and CMV-seronegative. The nucleotide sequence reads TGTGCCAGCAGATCCAGGGGGCCGGGTGAGCAGTTCTTC. Its protein is CASRSRGPGEQFF.